The present T cell receptor (beta chain) was sequenced within a study of blood T cell repertoires in COVID-19. The overall study: The United States, Italy and Spain were the sources of the acute and convalescent COVID-19 samples.

The CDR3 length is 11 residues. With 10 bases removed from V and 9 bases from J, the gap between germline ends came to 15 bases. Germline V gene lookup returns CDR1 MNHEY and CDR2 SVGAGI. Original handling: Amplification of reference gene primers was used by the study to estimate nucleated cell counts. The protocol was immunoSEQ multiplex PCR, while the TCRdb copy is restricted to in-frame clones and leaves out a portion. For V, J and clone size, that table is used; D and trimming come from the DNA. Of over 30,000 clones in the sample, 85% are singletons; the top ten hold roughly 18%. V usage is TRBV6-5 and J usage is TRBJ2-5; possible D gene TRBD1, 5 bases. The clonotype was recovered from a woman aged 60 to 75 with active COVID-19. Sequenced sample: peripheral blood. The CDR3 here is CATKEPRAQYF. In DNA form, the CDR3 reads TGTGCCACCAAGGAGCCCAGGGCCCAGTACTTC.